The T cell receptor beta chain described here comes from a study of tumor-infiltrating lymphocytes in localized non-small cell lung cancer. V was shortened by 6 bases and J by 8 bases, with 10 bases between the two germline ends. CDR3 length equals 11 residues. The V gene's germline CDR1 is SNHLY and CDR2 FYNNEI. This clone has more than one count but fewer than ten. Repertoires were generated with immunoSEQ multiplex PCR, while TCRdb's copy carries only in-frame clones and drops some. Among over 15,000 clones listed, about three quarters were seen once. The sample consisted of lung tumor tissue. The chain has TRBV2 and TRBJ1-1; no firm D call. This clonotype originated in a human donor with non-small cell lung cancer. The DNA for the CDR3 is TGTGCCAGCAGGGAACTGGGAGAAGCTTTCTTT. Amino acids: CASRELGEAFF.